This T cell receptor (beta chain) was found in a study of CXCR3-negative and CXCR3-positive naive CD8 T cells. 5' RACE that incorporated UMI labels was used to prepare the TRB cDNA libraries. TCRdb reworked the 5' RACE reads into one entry per CDR3 protein, no DNA. Its table records about 90,000 distinct CDR3 sequences. Worth noting for this clonotype: The antigen is unknown.

Findings and caveats of the study: CXCR3-expressing naive cells carried TRB CDR3s more hydrophobic than those of CXCR3-negative naive cells. Comparably high diversity marked both naive subsets, whereas memory CD8+ cells had much lower diversity.

In triplicate, each CD8+ T cell subset was sorted at under 350,000 cells per replicate. Naive CD8+ T lymphocytes were specified as CD45RO-CCR7+CD27+CD95-. This CDR3 contains 12 residues. Germline V lookup: CDR1 SGHTA, CDR2 FQGNSA. The receptor's source is a human donor in good health. Some clones in this sample may be carry-over from other donors' samples. Sequenced: naive CXCR3- CD8+ T cells from blood. Subset denoted: CD45RO-CCR7+CD27+CD95- naive CD8+ T cells lacking CXCR3 (TNR3-). This rearrangement joins TRBV7-2 to TRBJ2-7; lacking DNA, the TRBD2 call made by TCRdb goes unchecked. CDR3 in amino acids: CASSFQGGEQYF. The entire variable domain, with the rest obtained from reference TRBV7-2 and TRBJ2-7, is as follows: GAGVSQSPSNKVTEKGKDVELRCDPISGHTALYWYRQSLGQGLEFLIYFQGNSAPDKSGLPSDRFSAERTGGSVSTLTIQRTQQEDSAVYLCASSFQGGEQYFGPGTRLTVT.